This paragraph reports one T cell receptor beta chain. These data come from a study of blood T cell repertoires in COVID-19. The assay was immunoSEQ multiplex PCR, and TCRdb's table has in-frame clones only and misses some. Of about 87,000 clones in the sample, approximately 82% were seen once. The length of the CDR3 is 15 residues. This TCR came from a woman aged 65 to 85 with acute or convalescent COVID-19. J is TRBJ2-5 and V is TRBV21-1; the DNA was not compared with TRBD2, the D call given in the table. TRBV21-1 is reported as a pseudogene. Sequenced: peripheral blood. CDR3: CASRGHGGAKETQYF. The CDR3 DNA reads TGTGCCAGCAGGGGCCACGGGGGGGCTAAAGAGACCCAGTACTTC.